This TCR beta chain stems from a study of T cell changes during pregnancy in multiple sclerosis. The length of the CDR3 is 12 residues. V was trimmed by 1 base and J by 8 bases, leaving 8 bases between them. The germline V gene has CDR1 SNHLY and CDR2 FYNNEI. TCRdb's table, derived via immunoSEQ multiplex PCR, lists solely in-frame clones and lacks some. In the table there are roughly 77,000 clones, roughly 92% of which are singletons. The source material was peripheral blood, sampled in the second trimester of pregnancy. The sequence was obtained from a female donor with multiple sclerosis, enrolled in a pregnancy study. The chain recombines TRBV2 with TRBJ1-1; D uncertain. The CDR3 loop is CASSEVAVEAFF. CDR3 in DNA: TGTGCCAGCAGTGAAGTGGCAGTAGAAGCTTTCTTT. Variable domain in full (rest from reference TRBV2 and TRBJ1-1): EPEVTQTPSHQVTQMGQEVILRCVPISNHLYFYWYRQILGQKVEFLVSFYNNEISEKSEIFDDQFSVERPDGSNFTLKIRSTKLEDSAMYFCASSEVAVEAFFGQGTRLTVV.